These 5 T cell receptor beta chains originate from one sample sequenced in a study of T cell responses to AZD1222 COVID-19 vaccine. Profiling relied on immunoSEQ multiplex PCR, and the TCRdb table lists in-frame clones only, not all of them. The table includes more than 95,000 clones, about 86% detected once. Sequences were derived from peripheral blood, sampled 28 days after the second AZD1222 dose. The receptors here all came from an adult who received the AZD1222 COVID-19 vaccine.

The rearrangement joins TRBV28 to TRBJ1-5; D is unresolved. The V end lost 5 bases, the J end lost 9 bases, and 8 bases lay between the germline ends. The germline V gene encodes CDR1 MDHEN and CDR2 SYDVKM. The CDR3 is made up of 11 amino acids. In DNA, the CDR3 is TGTGCCAGCAGTCACCCTGGGCCCCAGCATTTT. Encoded protein: CASSHPGPQHF. The full variable domain, completed using reference TRBV28 and TRBJ1-5, is DVKVTQSSRYLVKRTGEKVFLECVQDMDHENMFWYRQDPGLGLRLIYFSYDVKMKEKGDIPEGYSVSREKKERFSLILESASTNQTSMYLCASSHPGPQHFGDGTRLSIL.

CDR3 protein: CATSSAVGGRGANEKLFF. CDR3 nucleotide sequence: TGTGCCACCAGCAGCGCAGTTGGGGGAAGGGGGGCTAATGAAAAACTGTTTTTT. The chain has TRBV15 and TRBJ1-4, with D tentatively TRBD1 (6 bases). From germline, CDR1 is LNHNV and CDR2 YYDKDF (reference sequence). The germline V and J ends were trimmed by 3 bases and 3 bases, with 20 bases remaining between them. This CDR3 is built from 18 residues.

This sequence joins TRBV5-1 and TRBJ2-1, with TRBD2 matching over 11 bases. This CDR3 is 16 amino acids long. V lost 4 bases and J lost 4; bases outside the gene matches: 7. CDR1 is SGHRS and CDR2 is YFSETQ in the germline V gene. CDR3 in amino acids: CASSRGLAGMYNEQFF. Here the CDR3 DNA reads TGCGCCAGCAGCCGAGGACTAGCGGGTATGTACAATGAGCAGTTCTTC.

The rearrangement joins TRBV5-5 to TRBJ1-4; D ambiguous. Trimming took 1 base from V and 4 from J, leaving 8 bases between them. Germline V CDR1 and CDR2: SGHKS, YYEKEE (reference sequence). This CDR3 comprises 14 residues. CDR3 protein: CASSLRLYNEKLFF. The CDR3 DNA is TGTGCCAGCAGCTTGAGGCTGTATAATGAAAAACTGTTTTTT. The variable domain in full, completed from reference TRBV5-5 and TRBJ1-4, reads DAGVTQSPTHLIKTRGQQVTLRCSPISGHKSVSWYQQVLGQGPQFIFQYYEKEERGRGNFPDRFSARQFPNYSSELNVNALLLGDSALYLCASSLRLYNEKLFFGSGTQLSVL.

V and J are TRBV5-1 and TRBJ2-5, with no clear D. V lost 0 bases and J lost 4, with 7 bases in between. The length of the CDR3 is 13 residues. Germline values: CDR1 SGHRS, CDR2 YFSETQ. CDR3 in DNA: TGCGCCAGCAGCTTGGCCGGCTCAGAGACCCAGTACTTC. It yields the protein CASSLAGSETQYF.